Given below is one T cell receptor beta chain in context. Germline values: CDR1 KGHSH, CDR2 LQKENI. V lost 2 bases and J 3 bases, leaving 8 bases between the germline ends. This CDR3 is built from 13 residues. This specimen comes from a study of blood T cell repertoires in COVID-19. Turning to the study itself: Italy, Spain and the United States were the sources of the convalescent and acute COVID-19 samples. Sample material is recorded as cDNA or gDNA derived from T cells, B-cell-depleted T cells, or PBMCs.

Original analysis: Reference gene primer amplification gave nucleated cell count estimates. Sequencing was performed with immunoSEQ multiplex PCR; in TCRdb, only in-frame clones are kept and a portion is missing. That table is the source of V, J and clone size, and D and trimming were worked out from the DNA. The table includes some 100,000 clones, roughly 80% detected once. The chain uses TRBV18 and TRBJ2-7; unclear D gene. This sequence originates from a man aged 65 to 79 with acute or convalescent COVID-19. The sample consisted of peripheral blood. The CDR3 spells CASSPGHGYEQYF. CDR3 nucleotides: TGTGCCAGCTCACCAGGGCACGGCTACGAGCAGTACTTC.